These 24 T cell receptor beta chains came from one sample sequenced in a study of long-term antiretroviral therapy in people with HIV. Run at survey level, the immunoSEQ assay was version v3.0. Some clones are missing from TCRdb's copy, which holds only in-frame ones; the method was immunoSEQ multiplex PCR. The data show 30,000 to 50,000 clones, with about 86% seen just once and almost 4% held by the top ten. The source material was unsorted PBMCs, sampled just before starting antiretroviral therapy. These receptors came from a woman aged 18-29 years with HIV.

The genes are TRBV9 and TRBJ2-1; maybe TRBD1 (6 bases). The CDR3 sequence is 16 residues long. The germline CDR1 and CDR2 sequences are SGDLS and YYNGEE. V shed 2 bases and J shed 7 bases, with 19 bases lying between them. CDR3 DNA: TGTGCCAGCAGCGTTTCTGCCAGGGGTGACGGGAATGAGCAGTTCTTC. This gives the protein CASSVSARGDGNEQFF.

V usage is TRBV27 and J usage is TRBJ2-3, with 10 bases lining up with TRBD2. V shed 5 bases and J 1 base; nucleotides not matched to a gene: 6. The CDR3 length is 16 residues. CDR1 MNHEY and CDR2 SMNVEV come from the germline V gene (reference sequence). CDR3 residues: CASSIPSGSGTDTQYF. The CDR3 bases are TGTGCCAGCAGTATCCCTAGCGGGAGCGGCACAGATACGCAGTATTTT.

The chain recombines TRBV11-3 with TRBJ2-1; the D gene is possibly TRBD2 (5 bases). Trimming cost V 5 bases and J 7 bases, with 18 bases left between them. The CDR3 sequence is 15 residues long. Germline V lookup: CDR1 SGHNT, CDR2 YENEEA. CDR3 DNA sequence: TGTGCCAGCAGCCAACGGACTGGAGTGTATAATGAGCAGTTCTTC. This translates into CASSQRTGVYNEQFF.

The chain uses TRBV6-4 and TRBJ2-1; D might be TRBD1 (6 bases). Germline V gene data show CDR1 as MRHNA and CDR2 as SNTAGT. The ends were cut back, 5 bases at V and 0 bases at J, with 20 bases in the middle. The CDR3 sequence is 18 residues long. The CDR3 coding sequence is TGTGCCAGCAGTCTGAAGGGGGTAGTCGGAAGCTCCTACAATGAGCAGTTCTTC. Translation gives CASSLKGVVGSSYNEQFF.

The V and J genes are TRBV4-1 and TRBJ2-7; 10 bases are shared with TRBD2. This CDR3 has 18 amino acids. Germline CDR1 MGHRA, CDR2 YSYEKL. V shed 2 bases and J 0 bases; nucleotides not matched to a gene: 10. The DNA of the CDR3 is TGCGCCAGCAGCCAACCCCAACTACTAGCGGGACACTCCTACGAGCAGTACTTC. Amino acids: CASSQPQLLAGHSYEQYF.

This clone came up once. The gene calls are TRBV18 and TRBJ2-5; the D is unclear. CDR3 length equals 13 residues. The germline V gene has CDR1 KGHSH and CDR2 LQKENI. V lost 3 bases and J 5 bases, leaving 10 bases between the germline ends. The CDR3 loop is CASSPLNGETQYF. The CDR3 nucleotides are TGTGCCAGCTCACCCCTGAACGGGGAGACCCAGTACTTC.

The table lists this clone with a count of one. The CDR3 bases are TGTGCCAGTAGTATAGATTTGGGGTTTGAAGCTTTCTTT. It yields the protein CASSIDLGFEAFF. The chain uses TRBV19 and TRBJ1-1; the D is unclear. V was cut by 0 bases and J by 7 bases, with 9 bases left in between. The CDR3 has 13 amino acids. CDR1 is LNHDA and CDR2 is SQIVND in the germline V gene (reference sequence).

The chain uses TRBV9 and TRBJ2-1; D remains ambiguous. Trimming took 5 bases from V and 10 from J, leaving 7 bases between them. The germline gives CDR1 SGDLS, CDR2 YYNGEE. The CDR3 sequence is 10 residues long. In nucleotides, the CDR3 is TGTGCCAGCAGAGGCGGCGAGCAGTTCTTC. Translated, it gives CASRGGEQFF.

The chain employs TRBV5-1 and TRBJ2-7; TRBD1 might be the D (5 bases). Per the germline V gene, CDR1 is SGHRS and CDR2 is YFSETQ. The CDR3 totals 14 residues. V was trimmed by 0 bases and J by 5 bases, leaving 12 bases between them. CDR3 sequence reads: CASSLEGLEDEQYF. As DNA, the CDR3 is TGCGCCAGCAGCTTGGAGGGGTTGGAAGACGAGCAGTACTTC.

The chain carries TRBV25-1 and TRBJ1-1, with unresolved D. This CDR3 contains 14 residues. The ends were cut back, 1 base at V and 6 bases at J, with 12 bases in the middle. Germline CDR1 MGHDK, CDR2 SYGVNS. The CDR3 region is CASSESLPGAEAFF. CDR3 in DNA: TGTGCCAGCAGTGAATCCCTCCCGGGTGCTGAAGCTTTCTTT.

This chain uses TRBV29-1 with TRBJ1-3; no firm D call. CDR3 length equals 13 residues. The germline V and J ends were trimmed by 4 bases and 0 bases, with 7 bases remaining between them. Germline assignment: CDR1 SQVTM and CDR2 ANQGSEA. CDR3 DNA: TGCAGCGTTGCCGGCAGCTCTGGAAACACCATATATTTT. This encodes CSVAGSSGNTIYF.

This clone was seen once. The chain combines TRBV9 with TRBJ2-5; D might be TRBD1 (5 bases). This CDR3 contains 12 residues. With 3 bases removed from V and 5 bases from J, the gap between germline ends came to 8 bases. CDR1 is SGDLS, CDR2 YYNGEE, per germline. DNA of the CDR3: TGTGCCAGCAGCGGTCCAGGGGAGACCCAGTACTTC. Protein sequence: CASSGPGETQYF. Full variable domain (rest looked up from reference TRBV9 and TRBJ2-5): DSGVTQTPKHLITATGQRVTLRCSPRSGDLSVYWYQQSLDQGLQFLIQYYNGEERAKGNILERFSAQQFPDLHSELNLSSLELGDSALYFCASSGPGETQYFGPGTRLLVL.

The chain links TRBV27 to TRBJ2-1, with 12 positions matching TRBD1. Per the germline V gene, CDR1 is MNHEY and CDR2 is SMNVEV (reference sequence). The CDR3 contains 16 residues. Germline trimming cut 6 bases from V and 5 bases from J; bases unmatched to any gene: 8. CDR3 in DNA: TGTGCCAGCAGGTCCCTCGGGACAGGGGGCAACAATGAGCAGTTCTTC. This sequence encodes CASRSLGTGGNNEQFF.

This clone was seen just once. This chain connects TRBV28 to TRBJ1-2; 12 bases fit TRBD1. The junction had 5 bases not matched to a gene; V was cut back by 5 bases and J by 4 bases. The germline CDR1 and CDR2 sequences are MDHEN and SYDVKM. CDR3 size: 15 residues. In DNA, the CDR3 is TGTGCCAGCAGTCCCTCGGGACAGGGGGCCTATGGCTACACCTTC. It translates to CASSPSGQGAYGYTF.

This chain connects TRBV6-1 to TRBJ2-7, with 10 bases fitting TRBD2. From germline, CDR1 is MNHNS and CDR2 SASEGT. The CDR3 has 11 amino acids. V lost 7 bases, J lost 12 bases, and 6 bases stayed unmatched. Here the CDR3 DNA reads TGTGCCAGCACGCTAGCGGGAGATCTGTACTTC. It translates to CASTLAGDLYF.

V usage is TRBV15 and J usage is TRBJ1-5; no clear D. Trimming took off 5 bases at V and 6 bases at J, with 14 bases between the two ends. The V gene's germline CDR1 is LNHNV and CDR2 YYDKDF (reference sequence). This CDR3 spans 14 amino acids. DNA of the CDR3: TGTGCCACCAGCGGCCGAGGCCGTGGTCAGCCCCAGCATTTT. Amino acid sequence: CATSGRGRGQPQHF.

This clone occurred once. V and J are TRBV27 and TRBJ1-6; D is possibly TRBD1 (6 bases). CDR3 length: 15 amino acids. Trimming cost V 2 bases and J 12 bases, with 17 bases left between them. The V gene's germline CDR1 is MNHEY and CDR2 SMNVEV (reference sequence). The CDR3 protein is CASSLATGWGGPLHF. In DNA, the CDR3 is TGTGCCAGCAGTTTAGCCACAGGGTGGGGTGGACCCCTCCACTTT.

The CDR3 DNA follows: TGTGCCAGCAGTCCTGCCCGGGGTAGGGCACCCGAGGAGCAAGAGACCCAGTACTTC. It yields the protein CASSPARGRAPEEQETQYF. The chain carries TRBV28 and TRBJ2-5, with D possibly TRBD2 on 5 matching bases. The CDR3 is 19 amino acids. Germline V CDR1 and CDR2: MDHEN, SYDVKM. The V end was cut by 5 bases, the J end by 2 bases, with 27 bases between.

The gene calls are TRBV4-1 and TRBJ2-1; TRBD2 agrees at 9 bases. The CDR3 extends over 16 amino acids. With V trimmed by 1 base and J by 8 bases, 9 bases remained unmatched. CDR1 and CDR2 (germline): MGHRA, YSYEKL. The CDR3 protein is CASSQVGSGSGYEQFF. The CDR3 nucleotides read TGCGCCAGCAGCCAAGTCGGTAGCGGGAGTGGCTATGAGCAGTTCTTC.

The count of this clone is one. J is TRBJ2-3 and V is TRBV7-3, with unresolved D. Germline CDR1 is SGHTA and CDR2 is FQGTGA. Deletions cut 5 bases from V and 2 bases from J, with 8 bases between. The length of the CDR3 is 13 residues. CDR3 coding DNA: TGTGCCAGCAGCCCGCCGGACACAGATACGCAGTATTTT. This gives the protein CASSPPDTDTQYF.

The CDR3: CASSVAGDSYQPQHF. The CDR3 DNA follows: TGTGCCAGCAGCGTAGCCGGGGACAGCTATCAGCCCCAGCATTTT. The chain couples TRBV9 to TRBJ1-5, with 7 bases aligning to TRBD1. CDR3 size: 15 residues. Germline V gene data show CDR1 as SGDLS and CDR2 as YYNGEE. V was pared by 0 bases and J by 5 bases, with 5 bases of the junction left unmatched. The whole variable domain, filled in from reference TRBV9 and TRBJ1-5, reads DSGVTQTPKHLITATGQRVTLRCSPRSGDLSVYWYQQSLDQGLQFLIQYYNGEERAKGNILERFSAQQFPDLHSELNLSSLELGDSALYFCASSVAGDSYQPQHFGDGTRLSIL.

The V call is TRBV27, the J call TRBJ2-5; TRBD2 aligns across 7 bases. CDR1 and CDR2 from the germline V gene are MNHEY and SMNVEV (reference sequence). The V segment lost 6 bases and the J segment 2 bases; nucleotides outside the gene matches: 9. This CDR3 is built from 15 residues. The CDR3 DNA reads as TGTGCCAGCAGCCTCGGGGGGACCTCACAAGAGACCCAGTACTTC. Encoded protein: CASSLGGTSQETQYF.

The V call is TRBV19, the J call TRBJ2-3, with TRBD2 matching 9 bases. The CDR3 has 15 amino acids. CDR1 is LNHDA and CDR2 is SQIVND in the germline V gene (reference sequence). The ends lost 3 bases at V and 5 bases at J; junction bases unmatched: 6. The CDR3 nucleotides read TGTGCCAGTAGTATCGCTAGCGGGACCGTAGATACGCAGTATTTT. This encodes CASSIASGTVDTQYF.

V is TRBV5-1 and J is TRBJ2-7; D is undetermined. In germline, CDR1 is SGHRS, CDR2 YFSETQ. V was shortened by 4 bases and J by 3 bases, with 14 bases between the two germline ends. This CDR3 has 14 amino acids. In DNA form, the CDR3 reads TGCGCCAGCAGCCTCCCCGGACGGATCTACGAGCAGTACTTC. It translates to CASSLPGRIYEQYF.